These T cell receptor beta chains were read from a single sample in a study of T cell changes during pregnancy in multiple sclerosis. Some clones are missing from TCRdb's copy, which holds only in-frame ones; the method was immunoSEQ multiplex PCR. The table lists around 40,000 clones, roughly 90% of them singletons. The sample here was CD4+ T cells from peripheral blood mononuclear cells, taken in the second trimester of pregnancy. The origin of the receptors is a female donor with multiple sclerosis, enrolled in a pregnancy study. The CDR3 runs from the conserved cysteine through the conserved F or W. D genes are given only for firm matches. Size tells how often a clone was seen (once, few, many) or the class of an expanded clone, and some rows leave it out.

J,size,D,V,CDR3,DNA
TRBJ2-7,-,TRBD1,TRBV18,CASSPDRGGSYEQYF,TGTGCCAGCTCCCCCGACAGGGGAGGCTCCTACGAGCAGTACTTC
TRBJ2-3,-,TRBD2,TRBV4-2,CASSQVNSGFTDTQYF,TGTGCCAGCAGCCAAGTGAATAGCGGGTTCACAGATACGCAGTATTTT
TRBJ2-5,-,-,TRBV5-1,CASKLKTGVAQETQYF,TGCGCCAGCAAACTTAAAACAGGAGTAGCCCAAGAGACCCAGTACTTC
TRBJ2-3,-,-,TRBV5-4,CASSSSTDTQYF,TGTGCCAGCAGCTCTAGCACAGATACGCAGTATTTT
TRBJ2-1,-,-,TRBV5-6,CASSFFDSTRQFF,TGTGCCAGCAGCTTTTTTGACAGTACTCGGCAGTTCTTC
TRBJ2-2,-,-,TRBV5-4,CASSPGKSGGTGELFF,TGTGCCAGCAGCCCAGGGAAATCAGGTGGCACCGGGGAGCTGTTTTTT
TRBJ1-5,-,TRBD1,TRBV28,CASSPGTGSQPQHF,TGTGCCAGCAGTCCGGGGACAGGGTCTCAGCCCCAGCATTTT
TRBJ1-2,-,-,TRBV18,CASSPLGADGYTF,TGTGCCAGCTCACCCCTGGGGGCTGATGGCTACACCTTC
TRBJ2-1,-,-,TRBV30,CAWSVLSGPYNEQFF,TGTGCCTGGAGTGTACTAAGCGGGCCCTACAATGAGCAGTTCTTC
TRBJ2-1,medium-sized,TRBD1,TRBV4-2,CASSLGQGNEQFF,TGTGCCAGCAGCCTTGGACAGGGCAATGAGCAGTTCTTC
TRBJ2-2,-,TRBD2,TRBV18,CASSSTVRLAENTGELFF,TGTGCCAGCTCGTCCACCGTAAGGCTAGCGGAGAACACCGGGGAGCTGTTTTTT
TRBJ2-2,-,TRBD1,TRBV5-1,CASSLRTGLNTGELFF,TGCGCCAGCAGCCTCCGGACAGGTCTGAACACCGGGGAGCTGTTTTTT
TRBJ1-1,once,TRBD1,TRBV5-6,CASSPPDRATEAFF,TGTGCCAGCAGCCCACCCGACAGGGCCACTGAAGCTTTCTTT
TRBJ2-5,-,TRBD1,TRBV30,CAQKTGAEETQYF,TGTGCCCAGAAGACAGGGGCCGAGGAGACCCAGTACTTC
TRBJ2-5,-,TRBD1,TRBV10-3,CAISESTGNEETQYF,TGTGCCATCAGTGAGTCGACAGGGAATGAAGAGACCCAGTACTTC
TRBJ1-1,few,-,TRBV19,CASSISQGKATEAFF,TGTGCCAGTAGTATATCCCAGGGGAAGGCCACTGAAGCTTTCTTT
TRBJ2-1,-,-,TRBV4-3,CASSFTSQGNEQFF,TGCGCCAGCAGTTTTACCTCACAGGGAAATGAGCAGTTCTTC
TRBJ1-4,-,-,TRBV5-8,CASTLRQGGDEKLFF,TGTGCCAGCACCTTGCGGCAGGGCGGGGATGAAAAACTGTTTTTT
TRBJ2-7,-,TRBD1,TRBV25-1,CASSDRQGGQYF,TGTGCCAGCAGTGATCGACAGGGCGGGCAGTACTTC
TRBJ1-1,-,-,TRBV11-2,CASNILQGETFF,TGTGCCAGCAACATACTACAGGGAGAAACTTTCTTT
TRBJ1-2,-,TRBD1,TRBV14,CASSPGQSYGYTF,TGTGCCAGCAGCCCGGGACAGTCCTATGGCTACACCTTC
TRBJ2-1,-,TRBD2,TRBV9,CASSVASGVAGEQFF,TGTGCCAGCAGCGTAGCTTCGGGGGTAGCGGGAGAGCAGTTCTTC
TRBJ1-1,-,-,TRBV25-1,CASSYMNTEAFF,TGTGCCAGCAGTTACATGAACACTGAAGCTTTCTTT
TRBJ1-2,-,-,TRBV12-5,CASATQSRDGYTF,TGTGCTAGTGCTACACAATCCCGGGATGGCTACACCTTC
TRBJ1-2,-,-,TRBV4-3,CASSPREFYGYTF,TGCGCCAGCAGCCCGCGGGAGTTCTATGGCTACACCTTC
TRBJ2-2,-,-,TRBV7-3,CASSLITTGELFF,TGTGCCAGCAGCTTAATCACAACAGGGGAGCTGTTTTTT
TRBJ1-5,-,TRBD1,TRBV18,CASSPDRGTGGNQPQHF,TGTGCCAGCTCACCTGACAGGGGAACGGGGGGCAATCAGCCCCAGCATTTT
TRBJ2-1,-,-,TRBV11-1,CASSPGYPEQFF,TGTGCCAGCAGCCCGGGATATCCTGAGCAGTTCTTC
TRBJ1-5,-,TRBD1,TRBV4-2,CASSRLTGDGNQPQHF,TGTGCCAGCAGTAGATTAACAGGGGATGGCAATCAGCCCCAGCATTTT
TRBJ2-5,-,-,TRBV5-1,CASSLPGPQETQYF,TGCGCCAGCAGCTTGCCAGGGCCCCAAGAGACCCAGTACTTC
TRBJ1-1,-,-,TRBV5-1,CASSLARWATEAFF,TGCGCCAGCAGCTTGGCTCGCTGGGCGACTGAAGCTTTCTTT
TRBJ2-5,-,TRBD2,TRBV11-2,CASSRNAGGGETQYF,TGTGCCAGCAGCCGTAACGCTGGGGGGGGAGAGACCCAGTACTTC
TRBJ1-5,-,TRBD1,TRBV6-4,CASSEDRDQPQHF,TGTGCCAGCAGCGAGGACAGGGATCAGCCCCAGCATTTT
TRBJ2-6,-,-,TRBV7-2,CASSQSSGANVLTF,TGTGCCAGCAGCCAGTCCTCTGGGGCCAACGTCCTGACTTTC
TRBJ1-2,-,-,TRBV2,CASSPGTGEYGYTF,TGTGCCAGCAGCCCTGGGACGGGAGAGTATGGCTACACCTTC
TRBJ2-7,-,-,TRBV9,CASSQSTVGEQYF,TGTGCCAGCAGCCAAAGTACGGTTGGCGAGCAGTACTTC
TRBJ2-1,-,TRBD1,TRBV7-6,CASSRQGYEQFF,TGTGCCAGCAGTCGACAGGGGTATGAGCAGTTCTTC
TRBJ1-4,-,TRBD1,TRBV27,CASRARDRGTNEKLFF,TGTGCCAGCAGGGCTCGGGACAGGGGTACTAATGAAAAACTGTTTTTT
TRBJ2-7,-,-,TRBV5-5,CASSSPASEHEQYF,TGTGCCAGCAGCTCACCGGCTAGCGAGCACGAGCAGTACTTC
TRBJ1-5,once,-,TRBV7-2,CASSPQGVDQPQHF,TGTGCCAGCAGCCCACAGGGTGTGGATCAGCCCCAGCATTTT
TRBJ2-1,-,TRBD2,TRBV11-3,CASSQREGNEQFF,TGTGCCAGCAGCCAGCGGGAAGGGAATGAGCAGTTCTTC
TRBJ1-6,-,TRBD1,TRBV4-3,CASSQSSDRGNNSPLHF,TGCGCCAGCAGCCAATCTTCCGACAGGGGTAATAATTCACCCCTCCACTTT
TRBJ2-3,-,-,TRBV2,CASKEGSRGTDTQYF,TGTGCCAGCAAGGAAGGGAGTAGGGGGACAGATACGCAGTATTTT
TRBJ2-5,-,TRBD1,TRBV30,CAWSLGQIDQETQYF,TGTGCCTGGAGTTTGGGACAGATCGACCAAGAGACCCAGTACTTC
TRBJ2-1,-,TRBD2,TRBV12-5,CASGSWTSGINEQFF,TGTGCTAGTGGTTCGTGGACTAGCGGAATCAATGAGCAGTTCTTC
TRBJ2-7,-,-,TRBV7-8,CASSPTLWAGDYEQYF,TGTGCCAGCAGCCCAACTCTATGGGCAGGGGACTACGAGCAGTACTTC
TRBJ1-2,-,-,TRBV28,CASRQGYGYTF,TGTGCCAGCAGACAGGGTTATGGCTACACCTTC
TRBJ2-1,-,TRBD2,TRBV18,CASSPGPSGSTPPPEQFF,TGTGCCAGCTCACCTGGGCCTAGCGGGAGTACTCCTCCGCCCGAGCAGTTCTTC
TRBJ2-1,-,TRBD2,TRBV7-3,CASSFLGGASYNEQFF,TGTGCCAGCAGCTTTCTCGGGGGGGCCTCCTACAATGAGCAGTTCTTC
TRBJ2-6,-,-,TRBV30,CAWNSGDSGANVLTF,TGTGCCTGGAATTCAGGCGACTCTGGGGCCAACGTCCTGACTTTC
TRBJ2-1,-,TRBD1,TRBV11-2,CASRERQGIYNEQFF,TGTGCCAGCAGGGAAAGACAGGGGATTTACAATGAGCAGTTCTTC